Given below is one T cell receptor beta chain in context. The data stem from a study of T cell responses to AZD1222 COVID-19 vaccine. The assay was immunoSEQ multiplex PCR, and TCRdb's table has in-frame clones only and misses some. The sample gives about 150,000 clones, approximately 91% of which show up once; approximately 7.2% is in the top ten. CDR1 is LGHNA, CDR2 YSLEER, per germline. With 6 bases clipped from V and 4 bases from J, the junction kept 4 bases outside the gene matches. There are 13 residues in the CDR3. This TCR was recovered from an adult who had recovered from COVID-19. The specimen comprised peripheral blood, sampled after recovery from COVID-19. This chain uses TRBV4-3 with TRBJ1-1, with TRBD1 matching 8 bases. The CDR3 region has the DNA TGCGCCAGCAGTCGTACAGGGGGCACTGAAGCTTTCTTT. Protein: CASSRTGGTEAFF.